The rows below give T cell receptor beta chains drawn from one sample of a study of T cells after somatic rescue of genetic block. TCRdb keeps only in-frame clones here, not all; method: immunoSEQ multiplex PCR. The sample has fewer than 150,000 clones; around 90% are singletons. The sample comprised peripheral blood mononuclear cells (PBMCs). The receptor source for this set is a woman younger than 30. The CDR3 runs from the conserved cysteine through the conserved F or W. Fields, in order: V gene, J gene, D gene, clone size, CDR3 protein. The D gene is left open where the match is weak. Only some rows state a clone size, as once, few, many or a class for expanded clones.

TRBV11-2	TRBJ2-5	TRBD2	.	CASSSLGTSGQETQYF
TRBV27	TRBJ2-7	TRBD1	.	CASSFEGRTGDTYEQYF
TRBV7-9	TRBJ2-6	.	.	CAISGMPSGANVLTF
TRBV5-1	TRBJ2-3	.	.	CASSLLRTPPQYF
TRBV11-2	TRBJ2-3	.	.	CASSQRGASTDTQYF
TRBV5-6	TRBJ1-2	.	.	CASSPGNYGYTF
TRBV7-2	TRBJ1-5	.	.	CASSVPGDSNQPQHF
TRBV5-1	TRBJ1-2	.	.	CASSAADRVNYGYTF
TRBV10-2	TRBJ2-7	TRBD1	few	CAAGGYEQYF
TRBV18	TRBJ2-3	.	.	CASSPPSTDTQYF
TRBV4-1	TRBJ1-5	.	.	CASSQVAGGGNQPQHF
TRBV18	TRBJ1-5	TRBD1	.	CASSPPGPPRGMPQHF
TRBV6-5	TRBJ2-7	TRBD2	.	CASSSTSGGSYEQYF
TRBV5-4	TRBJ2-5	.	.	CASSLATEETQYF
TRBV5-4	TRBJ1-3	TRBD1	.	CASSSGQGRSGNTIYF
TRBV30	TRBJ2-7	.	.	CAWSPGPSSYEQYF
TRBV2	TRBJ1-2	TRBD1	.	CATKVTQGRTFGYGYTF
TRBV5-1	TRBJ1-6	TRBD1	.	CASSPGTGGNSPLHF
TRBV10-2	TRBJ2-7	TRBD2	.	CASRPRIAGDEYEQYF
TRBV11-3	TRBJ2-7	TRBD1	.	CASSFSAARDRVHEQYF
TRBV5-5	TRBJ1-1	TRBD1	.	CASSVLYGTEKKMNTEAFF
TRBV5-1	TRBJ2-3	.	.	CASSLGEPTDTQYF
TRBV4-2	TRBJ2-7	TRBD2	.	CASSQALGLAGYEQYF
TRBV18	TRBJ1-1	.	few	CASSPGPSDTEAFF
TRBV30	TRBJ1-2	.	few	CAWARSNYGYTF
TRBV11-3	TRBJ2-1	TRBD2	.	CASSLGLAGGDSYNEQFF
TRBV28	TRBJ1-5	.	.	CASIPGGGNQPQHF
TRBV7-9	TRBJ2-4	TRBD2	.	CASSSSGTSGKSIQYF
TRBV5-5	TRBJ2-2	.	.	CASSLTAVANTGELFF
TRBV20-1	TRBJ2-5	.	.	CSARGGETQYF
TRBV9	TRBJ2-3	TRBD2	few	CASSVLAAGGTDTQYF
TRBV6-4	TRBJ1-2	.	once	CASSDSPQEGGANYGYTF
TRBV5-6	TRBJ2-3	TRBD1	.	CASSRDRATDTQYF
TRBV10-3	TRBJ2-7	TRBD1	.	CAISERGQGGYEQYF
TRBV13	TRBJ2-7	.	.	CASTTPADRWGIRYF
TRBV6-5	TRBJ1-6	.	.	CASSYSPSGGNSPLHF
TRBV4-3	TRBJ1-1	.	.	CATGAAMNTEAFF
TRBV7-9	TRBJ1-1	.	.	CASSLEGNTEAFF
TRBV29-1	TRBJ2-2	.	once	CSVEVNGELFF
TRBV19	TRBJ2-7	.	.	CASSMTPLASEQYF
TRBV11-2	TRBJ2-5	.	.	CASSLTPRRQETQYF
TRBV7-8	TRBJ1-1	.	.	CASSLEGARSTEAFF
TRBV2	TRBJ2-1	TRBD1	.	CASSAGTGRNEQFF